Sequencing of this TCR beta chain was carried out in a study of neurological immune-mediated disorders (dated by TCRdb to between 2018 and 2020). Concerning the study at large: Among the roughly 35 multiple sclerosis patients, 31 had relapsing-remitting MS and 3 had secondary progressive MS. Peripheral blood TCR-beta repertoires from HTLV-I-associated myelopathy (HAM/TSP) patients, multiple sclerosis patients and healthy controls were compared by UMI-based sequencing. The approximately 100 TCR-beta libraries included longitudinal samples, technical triplicates and paired sorted CD4+ and CD8+ T-cell subsets alongside PBMC samples. The cohort comprised about 71 subjects: some 14 HAM/TSP patients, 35 or so multiple sclerosis patients and around 20 healthy controls.

cDNA was synthesized by template-switch 5'RACE using a primer with a 10-nucleotide random unique molecular identifier that tagged each TCR transcript. Over 180 million TCR-beta sequences, covering 15-18 subjects, were produced in each sequencing run. Total RNA was extracted with the RNeasy kit. The KAPA Real-time Library Amplification kit was used to amplify TCR-beta VDJ regions with primers targeting the TCR constant region and the 5'RACE anchor. Sample indexes and Illumina adaptors were added in a first PCR, and a second PCR then increased library yield. After purification with Ampure beads, the TCR product of roughly 650 bp was size-selected on a 2% E-gel SizeSelection system. Before pooling, library quality was assessed on a Bioanalyzer, concentration was determined with Qubit, and library quantification was performed with the Kapa Library Quantification kit. An Illumina HiSeq 2500 was used to sequence the libraries paired-end at 2 x 150 bp. To increase sequence diversity, roughly 24-32% phiX was spiked into each library pool. Per the original workflow: The quality-filtered reads were processed with the UMI-based MiGEC pipeline, whose error correction step removed more than 90% of the raw TCR sequences. IMGT germline references were used for aligning VDJ genes, and each clonotype was defined as a unique CDR3 amino acid sequence together with its V-J genes. Clonal expansion, Shannon diversity and CDR3 relatedness (CalcPairwiseDistances, ClusterSamples) were evaluated with VDJtools, and phylogenetic trees were built with CLCbio workbench. A clone was classed as expanded if it had 8 or more unique UMIs, a cutoff based on coefficient-of-variation modelling across technical triplicates. The public reads were quality trimmed at Q25 with fastp and then assembled into clones with MiXCR by TCRdb, keeping productive beta chains. One record per CDR3 amino acid sequence lists the most common genes and DNA. The V and J calls were determined by TCRdb, not by the authors. Recorded for this sample are about 95,000 distinct CDR3 sequences; 3% to 4% of them occurred a single time. Roughly 6.4% of the sample rests with the top ten.

Unsorted PBMC libraries were generated from 2 million PBMCs stored in RNAlater at -80 °C until RNA extraction. The multiple sclerosis patients were enrolled in a US clinical protocol that evaluated disease progression with magnetic resonance imaging. Peripheral blood underwent Ficoll-Hypaque density gradient centrifugation to isolate PBMCs, which were then cryopreserved in liquid nitrogen. For CDR1 and CDR2, the germline V gene lists SGHDN and FVKESK. Including the terminal cysteine and phenylalanine, the CDR3 comprises 17 residues. Only CDR3 DNA is held: 51 bases, read in frame from base 1. Between the V and J ends, shortened by 0 bases and 0 bases respectively, the junction contains 15 bases. This clonotype was counted at least ten times. Its antigen target is currently unknown. No base-level quality is on record; no much larger clone is a single base apart. What the study reported, not specific to this receptor: TCR clonal expansion was highest in HAM/TSP patients and lowest in MS patients, with MS patients falling below even healthy controls. No identical CDR3 amino acid sequences were found to be shared among expanded clones across subjects, suggesting that TCR-beta repertoires were private in all groups. The MS cluster was not associated with any clinical or MRI features, and the authors stated that larger cohorts are needed. Repertoires from 18 of 34 MS patients were grouped by phylogenetic analysis into a cluster of related CDR3 sequences, suggesting a possible repertoire-level signature.

This clonotype was sampled from a young woman with multiple sclerosis. The chain couples TRBV14 to TRBJ2-7; the D gene cannot be named for sure. The specimen was PBMCs. The sequenced DNA: TGTGCCAGCAGCCAAGATACCAGCCCTGGTTACTCCTACGAGCAGTACTTC. It codes for CASSQDTSPGYSYEQYF.